The source of this T cell receptor beta chain is a study of shared clonotypes between healthy human individuals. Study-level points and caveats: An expected dependence of interdonor clonotype sharing on sequencing depth was noted.

In the CD4+ fraction, cells were divided into CD45RA+ naive and CD45RA-negative memory subsets. The material for each subset, its genomic DNA, was split evenly across several immunoSEQ plates. Per the original methods: Filtering differed since immunoSEQ provided only junctions, with no quality scores. Sequenced by immunoSEQ multiplex PCR; TCRdb stores in-frame clones only, minus some. V, J and clone size derive from that table, while D and trimming were established from the DNA sequence. Of over 950,000 clones in the sample, roughly 80% are singletons; the top ten hold roughly 0.9%. Details on this clone: As yet, its antigen is unknown.

Per germline, CDR1 SGHRS and CDR2 YFSETQ. The CDR3 runs to 15 residues. V lost 4 bases, J lost 2 bases, and 13 bases lay in between. The V call is TRBV5-1, the J call TRBJ1-5; D gene uncertain. The clonotype was recovered from a man younger than 35 in good health. Some clones in this sample may be carry-over from other donors' samples. Specimen: memory CD4+ T cells from PBMCs. As for subset: CD45RA-negative fraction. The CDR3 region has the DNA TGCGCCAGCAGCCCCGGCTCCTATCGCAATCAGCCCCAGCATTTT. It translates to CASSPGSYRNQPQHF. The full variable domain, its missing parts supplied by reference TRBV5-1 and TRBJ1-5, is KAGVTQTPRYLIKTRGQQVTLSCSPISGHRSVSWYQQTPGQGLQFLFEYFSETQRNKGNFPGRFSGRQFSNSRSEMNVSTLELGDSALYLCASSPGSYRNQPQHFGDGTRLSIL.